Shown below are 10 T cell receptor beta chains from a single sample sequenced in a study of blood T cell repertoires in COVID-19. Assay used: immunoSEQ multiplex PCR; TCRdb lists only in-frame clones, some missing. The table has 250,000 to 350,000 clones, approximately 88% seen once. Sequenced material: peripheral blood. The receptor source for this set is a woman aged 40-49 years who had recovered from COVID-19.

The V call is TRBV29-1, the J call TRBJ2-5, with TRBD2 matching 7 bases. With 6 bases clipped from V and 7 bases from J, the junction kept 8 bases outside the gene matches. The CDR3 contains 12 residues. Per germline, CDR1 SQVTM and CDR2 ANQGSEA. The CDR3 spells CSVHRDYGTQYF. The CDR3 DNA is TGCAGCGTCCACCGGGACTATGGGACCCAGTACTTC.

This chain connects TRBV4-2 to TRBJ2-7; TRBD2 aligns across 9 bases. Germline CDR1 reads LGHNA; CDR2 reads YNFKEQ. After removal of 0 bases from V and 2 bases from J, the junction contained 14 bases not matched to a gene. This CDR3 is 19 amino acids long. DNA of the CDR3: TGTGCCAGCAGCCAAGATTTGGCTAGCGGGGTCGGTAGGGCCTACGAGCAGTACTTC. Protein: CASSQDLASGVGRAYEQYF.

V and J are TRBV19 and TRBJ2-7; 7 nucleotides agree with TRBD2. The CDR3 consists of 17 residues. From germline, CDR1 is LNHDA and CDR2 SQIVND (reference sequence). J was trimmed by 0 bases and V by 6 bases; bases with no gene match: 14. Here the CDR3 DNA reads TGTGCCAGTAGAGCGCGGGGGTCCCGTTCCTCCTCCTACGAGCAGTACTTC. Translated, it gives CASRARGSRSSSYEQYF.

The chain has TRBV9 and TRBJ2-7; TRBD1 matches 7 bases. CDR1 and CDR2 from the germline V gene are SGDLS and YYNGEE. This CDR3 has 11 amino acids. The trim removed 7 bases at V and 2 bases at J, leaving 0 bases unmatched. The CDR3 reads CASGTAYEQYF. CDR3 DNA: TGTGCCAGCGGGACAGCCTACGAGCAGTACTTC.

The J gene is TRBJ2-7, the V gene TRBV5-1; the D is unclear. CDR1 is SGHRS and CDR2 is YFSETQ in the germline V gene. The CDR3 runs 15 residues. V was shortened by 0 bases and J by 2 bases, with 12 bases between the two germline ends. This CDR3 reads CASSLDPRATYEQYF. In DNA, the CDR3 is TGCGCCAGCAGCTTGGATCCGCGAGCCACCTACGAGCAGTACTTC. Full variable domain (rest looked up from reference TRBV5-1 and TRBJ2-7): KAGVTQTPRYLIKTRGQQVTLSCSPISGHRSVSWYQQTPGQGLQFLFEYFSETQRNKGNFPGRFSGRQFSNSRSEMNVSTLELGDSALYLCASSLDPRATYEQYFGPGTRLTVT.

The rearrangement links TRBV11-2 to TRBJ2-7, with TRBD1 matching 11 bases. The CDR3 runs to 15 residues. V lost 3 bases to trimming and J lost 5 bases; unmatched junction nucleotides: 6. Germline CDR1 is SGHAT and CDR2 is FQNNGV. For the CDR3, the DNA is TGTGCCAGCAGCTTCGGGACAGGGGGAAAGGACGAGCAGTACTTC. Protein: CASSFGTGGKDEQYF.

V and J are TRBV5-4 and TRBJ2-5; D unresolved. V lost 0 bases, J lost 5 bases, and 14 bases lay in between. The length of the CDR3 is 15 residues. Germline-derived CDR1 and CDR2 are SGHNT and YYREEE (reference sequence). The CDR3 coding sequence is TGTGCCAGCAGCTTGGTTTCGGCGGTAAAGGAGACCCAGTACTTC. Its protein is CASSLVSAVKETQYF.

As DNA, the CDR3 is TGTGCTAGTGGTTTGGGACTAGTCTCTTACAATGAGCAGTTCTTC. It translates to CASGLGLVSYNEQFF. The genes are TRBV12-5 and TRBJ2-1, with D tentatively TRBD2 (6 bases). The CDR3 is 15 amino acids. V dropped 1 base and J dropped 4 bases, with 11 bases sitting between them. Germline V gives CDR1 LGHNT, CDR2 FRNRAP. The full variable domain, with the rest looked up from reference TRBV12-5 and TRBJ2-1, is DARVTQTPRHKVTEMGQEVTMRCQPILGHNTVFWYRQTMMQGLELLAYFRNRAPLDDSGMPKDRFSAEMPDATLATLKIQPSEPRDSAVYFCASGLGLVSYNEQFFGPGTRLTVL.

This chain links TRBV7-3 with TRBJ2-1, with TRBD2 identical over 8 bases. The CDR3 runs to 15 residues. CDR1 and CDR2 (germline): SGHTA, FQGTGA. V was pared by 5 bases and J by 7 bases, with 10 bases of the junction left unmatched. CDR3 residues: CASSPGGGGRNEQFF. The CDR3 DNA reads TGTGCCAGCAGCCCTGGGGGTGGCGGGAGGAATGAGCAGTTCTTC.

This clone has more than one count but fewer than ten. The chain employs TRBV27 and TRBJ1-5, with D perhaps TRBD1 (5 bases). V was shortened by 6 bases and J by 5 bases, with 11 bases between the two germline ends. The CDR3 is 13 amino acids. CDR1 and CDR2 from the germline V gene are MNHEY and SMNVEV (reference sequence). The CDR3 loop is CASSRGGHQPQHF. The CDR3 DNA reads as TGTGCCAGCAGCCGGGGGGGTCATCAGCCCCAGCATTTT.